This is a list of T cell receptor beta chains from one sample in a study of STAT3 mutations in large granular lymphocyte leukemia. Some clones are missing from TCRdb's copy, which holds only in-frame ones; the method was immunoSEQ multiplex PCR. The sample carries over 10,000 clones, over 70% recorded once. Sequencing was performed on peripheral blood mononuclear cells. These receptors were collected from a man aged 55-75 years with T-cell large granular lymphocyte leukemia. Some clones in this sample may be carry-over from other donors' samples. Both conserved end residues are part of each CDR3. D genes are given only for firm matches. Size is omitted from some rows. Given values are once, few, many or a class for expanded clones.

>-|TRBV28|TRBJ1-1|TRBD1|16
TGTGCCAGCAGTTACCGCCCGGGACAGGGTGGACCTGAAGCTTTCTTT
CASSYRPGQGGPEAFF
>-|TRBV5-1|TRBJ2-3|-|14
TGCGCCAGCAGCTTGGCAACCGTCACAGATACGCAGTATTTT
CASSLATVTDTQYF
>once|TRBV7-2|TRBJ1-2|-|14
TGTGCCAGCAGCTTAGTGCAGGGATCCTATGGCTACACCTTC
CASSLVQGSYGYTF
>-|TRBV15|TRBJ1-2|-|14
TGTGCCACCAGCAGAGTGGGCCAGAACTATGGCTACACCTTC
CATSRVGQNYGYTF
>-|TRBV28|TRBJ2-7|-|14
TGTGCCAGCCTCCCGGGCGGAGGCGCCTACGAGCAGTACTTC
CASLPGGGAYEQYF
>-|TRBV5-4|TRBJ2-2|TRBD2|15
TGTGCCAGCAGCTCTAGCGGGAGGGGTTCCGGGGAGCTGTTTTTT
CASSSSGRGSGELFF
>-|TRBV7-2|TRBJ1-1|-|14
TGTGCCAGCAGCCCCGGGGCAGCGAACACTGAAGCTTTCTTT
CASSPGAANTEAFF
>-|TRBV5-4|TRBJ2-3|TRBD2|18
TGTGCCAGCAGCTTGGGGGGAATAGCGGGAGGAAGCACAGATACGCAGTATTTT
CASSLGGIAGGSTDTQYF
>-|TRBV30|TRBJ1-5|-|14
TGTGCCTGGAGTGTGTCAGGGTCGGGTCAGCCCCAGCATTTT
CAWSVSGSGQPQHF
>few|TRBV13|TRBJ1-2|-|14
TGTGCCAGCAGCTCCTGGATCGAGGGGCATGGCTACACCTTC
CASSSWIEGHGYTF
>few|TRBV7-2|TRBJ2-7|TRBD2|16
TGTGCCAGCAGCTTAACTAGCGGGGCCGCTCTCTACGAGCAGTACTTC
CASSLTSGAALYEQYF
>-|TRBV28|TRBJ2-7|-|16
TGTGCCAGCAGTTGGGGCTGGAACGAGGGTTCCTACGAGCAGTACTTC
CASSWGWNEGSYEQYF
>-|TRBV4-1|TRBJ1-4|-|15
TGCGCCAGCAGCCTAGAGTCGGGTCGCAATGAAAAACTGTTTTTT
CASSLESGRNEKLFF
>few|TRBV5-1|TRBJ2-1|TRBD2|16
TGCGCCAGCAGCTCAATGGGGACTAGCGGATTCAATGAGCAGTTCTTC
CASSSMGTSGFNEQFF
>-|TRBV6-4|TRBJ2-5|TRBD2|15
TGTGCCAGCAGTCTACTAGCGGGAGGGCCGGAGACCCAGTACTTC
CASSLLAGGPETQYF
>-|TRBV28|TRBJ1-5|TRBD1|15
TGTGCCAGCAGCGGGACAGCTAATAGCAATCAGCCCCAGCATTTT
CASSGTANSNQPQHF
>few|TRBV4-1|TRBJ1-2|TRBD1|15
TGCGCCAGCAGCCAAGAACAGGGGGCAAACTATGGCTACACCTTC
CASSQEQGANYGYTF
>-|TRBV28|TRBJ2-7|TRBD2|17
TGTGCCAGCAGATCAGCGAAGAGCGGGAGGGGGGCCTACGAGCAGTACTTC
CASRSAKSGRGAYEQYF
>few|TRBV4-1|TRBJ1-4|TRBD1|15
TGCGCCAGCACATCACCGGGACAGTCTAATGAAAAACTGTTTTTT
CASTSPGQSNEKLFF
>few|TRBV5-1|TRBJ2-7|-|16
TGCGCCAGCAGCTCCAATCCGGGGGCTAGCTCTTACGAGCAGTACTTC
CASSSNPGASSYEQYF
>-|TRBV9|TRBJ1-2|-|16
TGTGCCAGCAGCGTAGCTGCCCAGGGATCCCCGGGTGGCTACACCTTC
CASSVAAQGSPGGYTF
>-|TRBV7-9|TRBJ2-1|TRBD2|14
TGTGCCAGCAAACGGTCTAGCGGTTACAATGAGCAGTTCTTC
CASKRSSGYNEQFF
>-|TRBV4-1|TRBJ2-7|TRBD1|15
TGCGCCAGCAGCCAAGATCATGGGACAGGGATTCCTCAGTACTTC
CASSQDHGTGIPQYF
>-|TRBV28|TRBJ2-7|TRBD1|16
TGTGCCAGCAGTTTATCAGGACAGGGGTTAACCTACGAGCAGTACTTC
CASSLSGQGLTYEQYF
>-|TRBV5-4|TRBJ1-1|-|16
TGTGCCAGCAGTTTCCCGGGGGCAAAGGGAAACACTGAAGCTTTCTTT
CASSFPGAKGNTEAFF
>-|TRBV7-9|TRBJ1-2|-|13
TGTGCCAGCAGCTTAAGCGGCCTGTTGGGCTACACCTTC
CASSLSGLLGYTF
>-|TRBV7-9|TRBJ2-6|-|17
TGTGCCAGCAGCGTAGACGGGGCGGTGGAGGGGGCCAACGTCCTGACTTTC
CASSVDGAVEGANVLTF
>-|TRBV9|TRBJ2-1|-|14
TGTGCCAGCAGCGCCTCGGGGAACTACAATGAGCAGTTCTTC
CASSASGNYNEQFF
>-|TRBV30|TRBJ1-1|TRBD1|13
TGTGCCTGGAGGCGGACAGGGGGGACTGAAGCTTTCTTT
CAWRRTGGTEAFF
>-|TRBV6-1|TRBJ2-7|TRBD2|12
TGTGCCAGCAGTGGGCCCGGCGGGGGGCAGTACTTC
CASSGPGGGQYF
>-|TRBV7-9|TRBJ1-2|-|15
TGTGCCAGCAGCTTAGTAGGGGCCGGTCACTATGGCTACACCTTC
CASSLVGAGHYGYTF
>-|TRBV29-1|TRBJ2-1|-|12
TGCAGCGTTGCCCAGTCCTACAATGAGCAGTTCTTC
CSVAQSYNEQFF
>-|TRBV6-6|TRBJ2-5|-|13
TGTGCCAGCAGGTTCGGGTTACAAGAGACCCAGTACTTC
CASRFGLQETQYF
>-|TRBV7-9|TRBJ2-3|-|13
TGTGCCAGCAGCCCTAACCCCACAGATACGCAGTATTTT
CASSPNPTDTQYF
>-|TRBV6-6|TRBJ2-2|TRBD2|15
TGTGCCAGCAGTTACCCCGGGGAGGGCACCGGGGAGCTGTTTTTT
CASSYPGEGTGELFF
>-|TRBV18|TRBJ2-3|-|16
TGTGCCAGCTCACCTTTCCAGGGCCCCAGCACAGATACGCAGTATTTT
CASSPFQGPSTDTQYF
>-|TRBV15|TRBJ2-7|TRBD2|17
TGTGCCACCAGCAGAGATCGGGTGGCGGGAGGGCTGTACGAGCAGTACTTC
CATSRDRVAGGLYEQYF
>once|TRBV29-1|TRBJ2-1|TRBD2|18
TGCAGCGTTGAACCTCCGTTTGCACTAGCGGGAGGGGGGGGTGAGCAGTTCTTC
CSVEPPFALAGGGGEQFF
>-|TRBV5-1|TRBJ2-1|-|16
TGCGCCAGCAGCTCACAAACAGGACTCACCTACAATGAGCAGTTCTTC
CASSSQTGLTYNEQFF
>-|TRBV18|TRBJ2-4|-|18
TGTGCCAGCTCACCACTATGGCGGGACTCTAAAGCCAAAAACATTCAGTACTTC
CASSPLWRDSKAKNIQYF
>-|TRBV19|TRBJ1-1|-|13
TGTGCCAGTAACACTGGGGGGAACACTGAAGCTTTCTTT
CASNTGGNTEAFF
>-|TRBV14|TRBJ2-7|-|15
TGTGCCAGCAGCCAACTCCCTAGGGGCCGGAACGAGCAGTACTTC
CASSQLPRGRNEQYF
>few|TRBV5-1|TRBJ2-5|-|13
TGCGCCAGCAGCCCGATTGGTGGGGTGAGCCAGTACTTC
CASSPIGGVSQYF
>-|TRBV27|TRBJ1-5|-|14
TGTGCCAGCAGTTTATCCAGTAGCAATCAGCCCCAGCATTTT
CASSLSSSNQPQHF
>-|TRBV2|TRBJ1-2|TRBD1|12
TGTGCCAGCAGGGGGACAGGGAGCGGCTACACCTTC
CASRGTGSGYTF
>few|TRBV19|TRBJ1-2|-|14
TGTGCCAGTAGTGGCCCCCCAGCGGGTGATGGCTACACCTTC
CASSGPPAGDGYTF
>-|TRBV28|TRBJ1-5|-|13
TGTGCCAGCAGTTTCAGGGGATATCAGCCCCAGCATTTT
CASSFRGYQPQHF
>few|TRBV30|TRBJ1-2|TRBD1|12
TGTGCCTGGAGCGAGGGGGCGATTCGCTACACCTTC
CAWSEGAIRYTF
>-|TRBV28|TRBJ2-7|-|14
TGTGCCAGCAGTTTCGGAAAAGCCCTTGGCGAGCAGTACTTC
CASSFGKALGEQYF
>once|TRBV19|TRBJ2-7|TRBD1|13
TGTGCCAGTAGTCGGGACAGCTACTACGAGCAGTACTTC
CASSRDSYYEQYF
>-|TRBV6-5|TRBJ2-7|-|15
TGTGCCAGCAGGCCCCCCCTAGCAGGGCTCGACGAGCAGTACTTC
CASRPPLAGLDEQYF
>-|TRBV6-1|TRBJ2-1|-|13
TGTGCCAGCAGTGAAGCTACGAACAATGAGCAGTTCTTC
CASSEATNNEQFF